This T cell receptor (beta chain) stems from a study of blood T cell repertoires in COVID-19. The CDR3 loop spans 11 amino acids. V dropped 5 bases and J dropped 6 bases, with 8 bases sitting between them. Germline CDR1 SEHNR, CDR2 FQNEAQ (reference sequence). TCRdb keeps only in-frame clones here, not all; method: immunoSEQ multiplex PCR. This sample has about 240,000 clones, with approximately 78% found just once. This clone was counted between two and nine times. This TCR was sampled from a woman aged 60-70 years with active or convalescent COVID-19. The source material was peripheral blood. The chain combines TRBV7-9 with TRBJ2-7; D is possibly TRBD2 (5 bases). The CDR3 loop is CASSLTSEQYF. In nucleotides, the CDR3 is TGTGCCAGCAGCCTCACTAGCGAGCAGTACTTC.